These 6 T cell receptor beta chains were sequenced from one sample in a study of blood T cell repertoires in COVID-19. The data were produced by immunoSEQ multiplex PCR, yet TCRdb's version contains in-frame clones alone and is incomplete. This sample has around 130,000 clones, with roughly 84% found just once. The sample consisted of peripheral blood. Every receptor here comes from a man younger than 45 with COVID-19, enrolled during active disease.

This chain uses TRBV18 with TRBJ2-3; D gene unclear. V was shortened by 1 base and J by 6 bases, with 14 bases between the two germline ends. CDR3 length: 15 amino acids. Looked up from germline, CDR1 is KGHSH and CDR2 is LQKENI. The CDR3 bases are TGTGCCAGCTCACCACACCCATTAGTCGCGGATACGCAGTATTTT. Residues: CASSPHPLVADTQYF.

The rearrangement joins TRBV28 to TRBJ2-7; tentative D call: TRBD1 (6 bases). Germline V gives CDR1 MDHEN, CDR2 SYDVKM. Trimming removed 3 bases from V and 1 base from J, with 13 bases in between. The length of the CDR3 is 15 residues. The CDR3 DNA reads TGTGCCAGCAGTTTTTGGGCAGGGGATTCCTACGAGCAGTACTTC. It translates to CASSFWAGDSYEQYF.

The chain links TRBV2 to TRBJ1-1; possibly TRBD1 for D (6 bases). Trimming removed 0 bases at V and 3 bases at J, with 8 bases between. The CDR3 is 14 amino acids. Germline values: CDR1 SNHLY, CDR2 FYNNEI. The CDR3 DNA is TGTGCCAGCAGTGAAGCTGGGGGCGACACTGAAGCTTTCTTT. This gives the protein CASSEAGGDTEAFF.

The chain joins TRBV29-1 to TRBJ2-5, with D possibly TRBD1 on 6 matching bases. Per germline, CDR1 SQVTM and CDR2 ANQGSEA. Trimming cost V 5 bases and J 3 bases, with 10 bases left between them. The CDR3 extends over 12 amino acids. This CDR3 is CSVRAGEETQYF. Here the CDR3 DNA reads TGCAGCGTTCGGGCAGGGGAAGAGACCCAGTACTTC.

The CDR3 DNA follows: TGTGCCAGCATGCGCTCTGAGGGCTCCTACGAGCAGTACTTC. Translating gives CASMRSEGSYEQYF. The chain joins TRBV3-1 (or the pseudogene TRBV3-2) to TRBJ2-7, with TRBD2 as a possible D gene (5 bases). CDR3 length: 14 residues. Per germline, CDR1 LGHDT and CDR2 YNNKEL (reference sequence). The V and J ends lost 7 bases and 0 bases respectively, with 13 bases between them.

The V call is TRBV28, the J call TRBJ2-2, with no clear D. The germline V gene encodes CDR1 MDHEN and CDR2 SYDVKM. There are 14 residues in the CDR3. Trimming cost V 3 bases and J 3 bases, with 8 bases left between them. Here the CDR3 DNA reads TGTGCCAGCAGTTTTCAACAGTACACCGGGGAGCTGTTTTTT. Amino acids: CASSFQQYTGELFF.